A selection of T cell receptor beta chains follows, all from one sample in a study of beta chain features in type 1 diabetes. Sequenced by immunoSEQ multiplex PCR; TCRdb stores in-frame clones only, minus some. The sample carries more than 100,000 clones, about 17% recorded once. Sequencing was performed on central memory CD4+ T cells from blood. These receptors all stem from a young man with type 1 diabetes. Both conserved end residues are part of each CDR3. The D gene is left open where the match is weak. Rows may omit the clone size; those that give it use once, few, many or a size class.

J: TRBJ2-7; V: TRBV29-1; length: 12; D: -; size: few; CDR3: CSVGQAAYEQYF; DNA: TGCAGCGTTGGACAGGCTGCCTACGAGCAGTACTTC
J: TRBJ1-5; V: TRBV11-2; length: 13; D: -; size: -; CDR3: CASSFGSNQPQHF; DNA: TGTGCCAGCAGCTTTGGTAGCAATCAGCCCCAGCATTTT
J: TRBJ2-2; V: TRBV18; length: 14; D: -; size: -; CDR3: CASSPISGTGELFF; DNA: TGTGCCAGCTCACCAATATCGGGCACCGGGGAGCTGTTTTTT
J: TRBJ1-6; V: TRBV7-9; length: 12; D: -; size: -; CDR3: CASSFRGSPLHF; DNA: TGTGCCAGCAGTTTCCGGGGGTCACCCCTCCACTTT
J: TRBJ1-2; V: TRBV7-2; length: 15; D: TRBD1; size: few; CDR3: CASSSRQGAETGYTF; DNA: TGTGCCAGCAGCTCGCGACAGGGGGCCGAGACTGGCTACACCTTC
J: TRBJ1-2; V: TRBV9; length: 15; D: TRBD1; size: many; CDR3: CASSVIRGQEDGYTF; DNA: TGTGCCAGCAGCGTGATTAGGGGACAGGAAGATGGCTACACCTTC
J: TRBJ2-7; V: TRBV6-1; length: 14; D: -; size: few; CDR3: CASSEMGTTYEQYF; DNA: TGTGCCAGCAGTGAAATGGGAACCACCTACGAGCAGTACTTC
J: TRBJ2-3; V: TRBV5-1; length: 15; D: -; size: -; CDR3: CASSPGLIGTDTQYF; DNA: TGCGCCAGCAGCCCGGGGTTGATTGGCACAGATACGCAGTATTTT
J: TRBJ2-1; V: TRBV18; length: 15; D: TRBD2; size: many; CDR3: CASSPPGGGGNEQFF; DNA: TGTGCCAGCTCACCCCCCGGCGGGGGAGGTAATGAGCAGTTCTTC
J: TRBJ1-4; V: TRBV28; length: 11; D: -; size: -; CDR3: CASTLNEKLFF; DNA: TGTGCCAGCACCCTTAATGAAAAACTGTTTTTT
J: TRBJ2-3; V: TRBV7-9; length: 14; D: -; size: few; CDR3: CASSSGDSSFGQYF; DNA: TGTGCCAGCAGCTCTGGGGACTCTTCTTTTGGGCAGTATTTT
J: TRBJ2-7; V: TRBV29-1; length: 12; D: -; size: few; CDR3: CSVETGPYEQYF; DNA: TGCAGCGTCGAAACAGGCCCCTACGAGCAGTACTTC
J: TRBJ1-2; V: TRBV2; length: 14; D: -; size: -; CDR3: CASSEALGAYGYTF; DNA: TGTGCCAGCAGTGAAGCGCTTGGGGCCTATGGCTACACCTTC
J: TRBJ2-7; V: TRBV7-9; length: 15; D: -; size: -; CDR3: CASSLAGLNRYEQYF; DNA: TGTGCCAGCAGCTTAGCCGGGCTGAACAGGTACGAGCAGTACTTC
J: TRBJ2-7; V: TRBV25-1; length: 12; D: -; size: -; CDR3: CASRLSSTEQYF; DNA: TGTGCCAGCAGGCTCTCATCAACCGAGCAGTACTTC
J: TRBJ1-2; V: TRBV7-9; length: 13; D: TRBD1; size: many; CDR3: CASRSTGHYGYTF; DNA: TGTGCCAGCAGATCGACAGGGCACTATGGCTACACCTTC
J: TRBJ1-2; V: TRBV4-3; length: 16; D: -; size: few; CDR3: CASSQESPGNHYGYTF; DNA: TGCGCCAGCAGCCAAGAAAGTCCAGGGAACCACTATGGCTACACCTTC
J: TRBJ1-3; V: TRBV7-2; length: 15; D: -; size: -; CDR3: CASSLEGSSGNTIYF; DNA: TGTGCCAGCAGCTTAGAGGGCAGCTCTGGAAACACCATATATTTT
J: TRBJ2-3; V: TRBV4-3; length: 13; D: -; size: -; CDR3: CASSQIQGNTQYF; DNA: TGCGCCAGCAGCCAAATTCAGGGAAATACGCAGTATTTT
J: TRBJ1-5; V: TRBV29-1; length: 13; D: TRBD1; size: -; CDR3: CSVSSGGSTPQHF; DNA: TGCAGCGTCTCTTCAGGGGGTTCCACCCCCCAGCATTTT
J: TRBJ1-5; V: TRBV9; length: 15; D: -; size: few; CDR3: CASSVGTVSNQPQHF; DNA: TGTGCCAGCAGCGTAGGGACGGTTAGCAATCAGCCCCAGCATTTT
J: TRBJ1-2; V: TRBV11-1; length: 15; D: TRBD1; size: -; CDR3: CASSFQSGTGDGYTF; DNA: TGTGCCAGCAGCTTTCAATCCGGGACAGGGGATGGCTACACCTTC
J: TRBJ2-7; V: TRBV10-2; length: 15; D: TRBD1; size: once; CDR3: CASSAGQGERREQYF; DNA: TGCGCCAGCAGCGCCGGACAGGGTGAAAGGCGCGAGCAGTACTTC
J: TRBJ2-3; V: TRBV7-9; length: 14; D: -; size: many; CDR3: CASSLADSTDTQYF; DNA: TGTGCCAGCAGCTTAGCTGATAGCACAGATACGCAGTATTTT
J: TRBJ2-7; V: TRBV30; length: 12; D: -; size: few; CDR3: CAWSRQSYEQYF; DNA: TGTGCCTGGAGTCGGCAGTCCTACGAGCAGTACTTC
J: TRBJ1-6; V: TRBV30; length: 16; D: -; size: -; CDR3: CAWSGKISSYNSPLHF; DNA: TGTGCCTGGAGTGGAAAGATAAGCTCCTATAATTCACCCCTCCACTTT
J: TRBJ1-2; V: TRBV7-9; length: 14; D: -; size: few; CDR3: CASSPSGGDYGYTF; DNA: TGTGCCAGCAGCCCCAGCGGGGGGGACTATGGCTACACCTTC
J: TRBJ2-7; V: TRBV18; length: 15; D: -; size: -; CDR3: CASSHTSGGAYEQYF; DNA: TGTGCCAGCTCACACACTAGTGGGGGTGCCTACGAGCAGTACTTC
J: TRBJ1-2; V: TRBV27; length: 14; D: -; size: -; CDR3: CASSLSGWEEGYTF; DNA: TGTGCCAGCAGTTTATCAGGATGGGAAGAGGGCTACACCTTC
J: TRBJ2-1; V: TRBV11-2; length: 15; D: TRBD1; size: many; CDR3: CASSRTGQGNNEQFF; DNA: TGTGCCAGCAGCCGTACGGGACAGGGGAACAATGAGCAGTTCTTC
J: TRBJ2-7; V: TRBV15; length: 12; D: -; size: -; CDR3: CATSRGSDEQYF; DNA: TGTGCCACCAGCAGGGGAAGCGACGAGCAGTACTTC
J: TRBJ2-5; V: TRBV27; length: 15; D: TRBD2; size: few; CDR3: CASSFAGGPSGTQYF; DNA: TGTGCCAGCAGTTTTGCGGGGGGGCCGAGCGGAACACAGTACTTC
J: TRBJ2-2; V: TRBV9; length: 15; D: -; size: -; CDR3: CASSVGGPSGGELFF; DNA: TGTGCCAGCAGCGTAGGAGGCCCGTCAGGCGGGGAGCTGTTTTTT
J: TRBJ1-5; V: TRBV28; length: 14; D: -; size: -; CDR3: CASSLGLIGQPQHF; DNA: TGTGCCAGCAGTTTGGGCCTAATCGGGCAGCCCCAGCATTTT
J: TRBJ2-1; V: TRBV19; length: 17; D: -; size: few; CDR3: CASSRTSGIASYNEQFF; DNA: TGTGCCAGTAGTAGGACCTCAGGGATCGCCTCCTACAATGAGCAGTTCTTC
J: TRBJ2-7; V: TRBV12-5; length: 13; D: -; size: -; CDR3: CASGQRTDTEQYF; DNA: TGTGCTAGTGGTCAACGGACAGATACAGAGCAGTACTTC
J: TRBJ2-3; V: TRBV5-6; length: 16; D: -; size: few; CDR3: CASSLSLLATTDTQYF; DNA: TGTGCCAGCAGCCTTAGCTTATTAGCGACCACAGATACGCAGTATTTT
J: TRBJ1-2; V: TRBV7-2; length: 15; D: -; size: many; CDR3: CASSLGEGGDYGYTF; DNA: TGTGCCAGCAGCTTGGGTGAAGGGGGTGACTATGGCTACACCTTC
J: TRBJ1-6; V: TRBV9; length: 13; D: -; size: few; CDR3: CATSAGPNSPLHF; DNA: TGTGCCACCTCGGCAGGGCCGAATTCACCCCTCCACTTT
J: TRBJ1-1; V: TRBV7-6; length: 12; D: -; size: -; CDR3: CASSSSTGLAFF; DNA: TGTGCCAGCAGCTCGTCAACAGGGTTGGCTTTCTTT